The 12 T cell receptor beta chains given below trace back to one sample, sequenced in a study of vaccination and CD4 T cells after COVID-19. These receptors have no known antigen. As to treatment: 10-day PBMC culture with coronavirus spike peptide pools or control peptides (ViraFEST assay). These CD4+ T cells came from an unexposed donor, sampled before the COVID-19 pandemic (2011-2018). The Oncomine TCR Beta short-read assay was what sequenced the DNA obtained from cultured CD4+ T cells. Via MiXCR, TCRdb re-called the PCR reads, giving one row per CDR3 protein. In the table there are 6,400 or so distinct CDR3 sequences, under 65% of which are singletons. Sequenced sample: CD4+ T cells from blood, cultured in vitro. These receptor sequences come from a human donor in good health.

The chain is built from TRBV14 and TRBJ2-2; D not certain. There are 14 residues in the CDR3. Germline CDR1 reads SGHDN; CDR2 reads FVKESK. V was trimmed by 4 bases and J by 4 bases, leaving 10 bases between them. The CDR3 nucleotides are TGTGCCAGCAGCCTCTGGGGTACCACCGGGGAGCTGTTTTTT. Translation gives CASSLWGTTGELFF.

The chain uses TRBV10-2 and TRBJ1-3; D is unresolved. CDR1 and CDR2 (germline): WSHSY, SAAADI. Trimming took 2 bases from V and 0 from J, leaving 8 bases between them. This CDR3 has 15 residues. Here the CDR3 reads CASSEPRGSGNTIYF. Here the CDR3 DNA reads TGCGCCAGCAGTGAGCCCCGGGGCTCTGGAAACACCATATATTTT.

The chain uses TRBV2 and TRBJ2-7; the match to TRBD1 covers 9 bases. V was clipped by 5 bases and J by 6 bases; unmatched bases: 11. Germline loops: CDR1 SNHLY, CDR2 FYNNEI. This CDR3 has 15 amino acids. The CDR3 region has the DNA TGTGCCAGCAGTTACAGGGGGCGAACGGCGCCCGAGCAGTACTTC. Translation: CASSYRGRTAPEQYF.

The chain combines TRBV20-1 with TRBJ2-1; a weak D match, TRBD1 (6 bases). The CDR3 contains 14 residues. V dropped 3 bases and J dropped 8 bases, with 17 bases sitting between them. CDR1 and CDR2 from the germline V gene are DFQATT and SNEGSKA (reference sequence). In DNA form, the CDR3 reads TGCAGTGCTAGGGACAGCTCCCAGGGAGATGAGCAGTTCTTC. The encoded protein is CSARDSSQGDEQFF.

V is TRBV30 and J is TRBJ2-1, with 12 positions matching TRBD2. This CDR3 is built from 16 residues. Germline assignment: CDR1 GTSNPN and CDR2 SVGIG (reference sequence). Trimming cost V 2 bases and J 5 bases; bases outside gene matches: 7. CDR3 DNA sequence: TGTGCCTGGAGTATAGCTAGCGGGAGGGCCCACAATGAGCAGTTCTTC. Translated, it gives CAWSIASGRAHNEQFF.

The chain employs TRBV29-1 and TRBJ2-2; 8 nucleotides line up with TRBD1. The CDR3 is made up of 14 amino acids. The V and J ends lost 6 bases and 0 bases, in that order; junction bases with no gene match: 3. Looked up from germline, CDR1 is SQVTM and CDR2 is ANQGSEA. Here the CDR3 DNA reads TGCAGCGTCGGACAGGGAGCGAACACCGGGGAGCTGTTTTTT. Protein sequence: CSVGQGANTGELFF.

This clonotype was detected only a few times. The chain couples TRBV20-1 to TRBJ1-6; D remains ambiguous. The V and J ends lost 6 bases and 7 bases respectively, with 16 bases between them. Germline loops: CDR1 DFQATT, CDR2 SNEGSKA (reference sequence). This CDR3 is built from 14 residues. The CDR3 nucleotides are TGCAGTGCCCAACCCACGGTTGGGAATTCACCCCTCCACTTT. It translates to CSAQPTVGNSPLHF.

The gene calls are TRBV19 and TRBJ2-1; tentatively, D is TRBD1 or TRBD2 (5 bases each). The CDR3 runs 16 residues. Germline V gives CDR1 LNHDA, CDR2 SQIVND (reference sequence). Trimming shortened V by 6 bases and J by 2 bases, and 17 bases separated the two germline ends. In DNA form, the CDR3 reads TGTGCCAGTAGCCCAGGTAAGAGGGACGCCTACAATGAGCAGTTCTTC. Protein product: CASSPGKRDAYNEQFF.

In DNA form, the CDR3 reads TGTGCCAGCAGTCTGGGGACAGGGAAGAGGTTTCAGCCCCAGCATTTT. Translated: CASSLGTGKRFQPQHF. This chain links TRBV7-9 with TRBJ1-5; the match to TRBD1 covers 9 bases. The germline CDR1 and CDR2 sequences are SEHNR and FQNEAQ (reference sequence). Trimming at V came to 6 bases and at J to 6 bases, leaving 12 bases not matched to a gene. This CDR3 contains 16 residues.

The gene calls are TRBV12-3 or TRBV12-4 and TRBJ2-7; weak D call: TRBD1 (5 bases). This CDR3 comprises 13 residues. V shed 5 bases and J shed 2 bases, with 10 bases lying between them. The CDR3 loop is CASSGDSPYEQYF. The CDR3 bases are TGTGCCAGCAGTGGAGACAGCCCCTACGAGCAGTACTTC.

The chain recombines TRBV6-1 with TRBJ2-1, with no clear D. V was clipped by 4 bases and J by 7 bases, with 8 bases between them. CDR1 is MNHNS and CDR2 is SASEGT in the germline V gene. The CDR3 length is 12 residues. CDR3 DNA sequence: TGTGCCAGCAGTGTGCGGAAAAATGAGCAGTTCTTC. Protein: CASSVRKNEQFF.

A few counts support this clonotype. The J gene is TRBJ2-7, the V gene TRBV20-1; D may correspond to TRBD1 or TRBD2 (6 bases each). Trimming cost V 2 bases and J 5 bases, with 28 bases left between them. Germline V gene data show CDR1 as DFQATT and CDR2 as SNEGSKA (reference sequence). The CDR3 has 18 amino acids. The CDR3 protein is CSARPKGGETAKRNEQYF. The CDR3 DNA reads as TGCAGTGCTAGACCAAAGGGGGGAGAAACGGCCAAGAGGAACGAGCAGTACTTC.